What follows are 10 T cell receptor beta chains derived from one specimen sequenced in a study of blood T cell repertoires in COVID-19. Clones were read by immunoSEQ multiplex PCR, and TCRdb kept only the in-frame ones, dropping some. The sample carries about 200,000 clones, about 90% recorded once. The sample taken for sequencing was peripheral blood. These TCRs come from a man between 18 and 35 years old with active or convalescent COVID-19.

This chain uses TRBV4-1 with TRBJ1-2; 8 nucleotides align to TRBD1. CDR3 length: 14 amino acids. CDR1 is MGHRA, CDR2 YSYEKL, per germline. With V trimmed by 0 bases and J by 5 bases, 2 bases remained unmatched. CDR3 region: CASSQDRTGYGYTF. In DNA, the CDR3 is TGCGCCAGCAGCCAAGATCGGACAGGGTATGGCTACACCTTC.

This chain links TRBV7-9 with TRBJ2-3; 9 bases fit TRBD1. The CDR3 length is 15 residues. Trimming took 5 bases from V and 6 from J; bases not matched to a gene: 9. CDR1 and CDR2 from the germline V gene are SEHNR and FQNEAQ (reference sequence). This CDR3 is CASSPGTGFSDTQYF. The CDR3 DNA reads TGTGCCAGCAGCCCCGGGACAGGGTTCTCGGATACGCAGTATTTT.

V usage is TRBV28 and J usage is TRBJ2-1; no clear D. The CDR3 runs 14 residues. V was cut by 8 bases and J by 0 bases, with 11 bases left in between. Germline CDR1 MDHEN, CDR2 SYDVKM. The chain's CDR3 is CASRETSSYNEQFF. CDR3 DNA sequence: TGTGCCAGCCGCGAAACGAGCTCCTACAATGAGCAGTTCTTC.

This clone was seen once. The chain combines TRBV7-8 with TRBJ1-1; D gene uncertain. With 5 bases removed from V and 1 base from J, the gap between germline ends came to 8 bases. There are 13 residues in the CDR3. Germline V CDR1 and CDR2: SGHVS, FQNEAQ. CDR3 coding DNA: TGTGCCAGCAGCATCGGTACGAACACTGAAGCTTTCTTT. Amino acid sequence: CASSIGTNTEAFF.

This chain's CDR3 is CATSREQGSSYEQYF. Here the CDR3 DNA reads TGTGCCACCAGCAGAGAACAGGGCAGCTCCTACGAGCAGTACTTC. This rearrangement joins TRBV15 to TRBJ2-7; D perhaps matches TRBD1 (6 bases). This CDR3 is built from 15 residues. V was shortened by 0 bases and J by 0 bases, with 9 bases between the two germline ends. Germline loops: CDR1 LNHNV, CDR2 YYDKDF (reference sequence).

The chain employs TRBV5-4 and TRBJ1-1; D remains unclear. This CDR3 comprises 15 residues. Trimming took 0 bases from V and 1 from J, leaving 10 bases between them. CDR1 SGHNT and CDR2 YYREEE come from the germline V gene (reference sequence). CDR3 in DNA: TGTGCCAGCAGCTTGGTAGCGGGGTCGAACACTGAAGCTTTCTTT. This translates into CASSLVAGSNTEAFF.

This rearrangement joins TRBV4-3 to TRBJ2-1; 7 nucleotides agree with TRBD2. Germline CDR1 and CDR2: LGHNA and YSLEER. J was trimmed by 3 bases and V by 0 bases; bases with no gene match: 8. The CDR3 runs 17 residues. CDR3 sequence reads: CASSQDVSLAVYNEQFF. CDR3 sequence (DNA): TGCGCCAGCAGCCAAGATGTTTCCCTAGCGGTCTACAATGAGCAGTTCTTC.

This clone occurred once. The gene calls are TRBV5-6 and TRBJ2-1; D remains unclear. V gave up 0 bases and J gave up 5 bases, with 6 bases separating them. The CDR3 spans 13 residues. CDR1 and CDR2 from the germline V gene are SGHDT and YYEEEE. CDR3 nucleotide sequence: TGTGCCAGCAGCTTGGTCAGGAACAATGAGCAGTTCTTC. Residues: CASSLVRNNEQFF.

The V gene is TRBV5-6, the J gene TRBJ1-2; D ambiguous. CDR1 is SGHDT and CDR2 is YYEEEE in the germline V gene. The CDR3 consists of 14 residues. Between the trimmed V and J ends, which lost 5 bases and 2 bases, there was a span of 13 bases. The CDR3 DNA is TGTGCCAGCAGGAGAGGCAAAGGCAACTATGGCTACACCTTC. Translation: CASRRGKGNYGYTF.

This chain joins TRBV3-1 (or the pseudogene TRBV3-2) and TRBJ1-3; 9 positions match TRBD1. This CDR3 spans 17 amino acids. The junction had 8 bases not matched to a gene; V was cut back by 4 bases and J by 1 base. CDR1 and CDR2 from the germline V gene are LGHDT and YNNKEL (reference sequence). This CDR3 reads CASSRAQTGGSGNTIYF. CDR3 DNA sequence: TGTGCCAGCAGCCGAGCACAGACAGGGGGATCTGGAAACACCATATATTTT.